This T cell receptor (beta chain) emerged from a study of cytomegalovirus exposure and HLA in healthy donors. CDR1 LGHNA and CDR2 YNFKEQ come from the germline V gene. This CDR3 comprises 13 residues. The V gene end was trimmed by 4 bases and the J gene end by 8 bases; junction bases not matched to a gene: 6. The primer mix had 60 Vbeta and 13 Jbeta primers. Here immunoSEQ multiplex PCR was the method, and the copy in TCRdb shows in-frame clones only, minus some. The top ten clones hold about 8% of a sample with 150,000 to 200,000 clones, about an eighth of them seen once. V and J are TRBV4-2 and TRBJ1-2; 8 bases are a match to TRBD1. The sequence derives from a man aged 50 to 59 in good health and CMV-seropositive. Sample: PBMCs. The CDR3 loop is CASSPTGERGYTF. CDR3 nucleotide sequence: TGTGCCAGCAGCCCGACAGGGGAAAGAGGCTACACCTTC.